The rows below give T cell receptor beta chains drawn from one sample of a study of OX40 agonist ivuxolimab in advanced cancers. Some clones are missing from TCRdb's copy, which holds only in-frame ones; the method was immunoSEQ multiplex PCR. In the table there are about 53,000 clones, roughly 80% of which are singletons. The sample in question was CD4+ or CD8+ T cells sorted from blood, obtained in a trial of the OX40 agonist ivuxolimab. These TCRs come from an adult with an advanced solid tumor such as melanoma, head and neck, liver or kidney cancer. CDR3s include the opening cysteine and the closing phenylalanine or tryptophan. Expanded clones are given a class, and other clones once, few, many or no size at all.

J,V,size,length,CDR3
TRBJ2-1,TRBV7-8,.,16,CASSLVVGGQYNEQFF
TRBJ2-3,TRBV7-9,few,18,CASSLKVRLAGVRDTQYF
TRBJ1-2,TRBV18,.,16,CASSPPLGGGRDGYTF
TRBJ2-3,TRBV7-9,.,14,CASSLGATTDTQYF
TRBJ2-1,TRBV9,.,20,CASSVQSWAIGLSRGSEQFF
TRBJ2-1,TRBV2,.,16,CASSRGRFTTHNEQFF
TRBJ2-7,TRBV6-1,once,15,CASRKISGSIGEQYF
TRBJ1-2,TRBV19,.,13,CASRTGSHYGYTF
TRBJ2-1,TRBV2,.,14,CASSSTDSYNEQFF
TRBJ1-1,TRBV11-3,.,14,CASSYDSMNTEAFF
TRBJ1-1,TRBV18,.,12,CASSPQGTEAFF
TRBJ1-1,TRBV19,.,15,CASSIDAGPNTEAFF
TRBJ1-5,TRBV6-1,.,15,CASTPSGGNSQPQHF
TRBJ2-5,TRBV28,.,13,CASSLGRQETQYF
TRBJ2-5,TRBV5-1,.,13,CASSWNSGETQYF
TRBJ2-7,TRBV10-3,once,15,CAISERASGMGEQYF